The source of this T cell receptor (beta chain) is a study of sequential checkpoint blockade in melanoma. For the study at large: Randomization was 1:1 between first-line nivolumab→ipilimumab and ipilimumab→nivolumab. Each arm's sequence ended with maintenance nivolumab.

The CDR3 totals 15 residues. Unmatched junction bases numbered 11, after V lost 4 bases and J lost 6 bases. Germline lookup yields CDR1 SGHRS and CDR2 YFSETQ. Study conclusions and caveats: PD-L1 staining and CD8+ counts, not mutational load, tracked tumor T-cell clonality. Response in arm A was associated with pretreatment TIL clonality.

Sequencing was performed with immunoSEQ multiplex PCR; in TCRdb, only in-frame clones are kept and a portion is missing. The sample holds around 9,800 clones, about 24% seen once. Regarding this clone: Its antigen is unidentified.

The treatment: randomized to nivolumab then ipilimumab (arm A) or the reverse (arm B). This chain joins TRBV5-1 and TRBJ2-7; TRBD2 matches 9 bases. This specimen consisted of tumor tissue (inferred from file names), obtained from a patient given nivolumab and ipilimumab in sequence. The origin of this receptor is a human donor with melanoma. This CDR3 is CASSPSGTSSFEQYF. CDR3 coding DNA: TGCGCCAGCAGCCCCTCCGGGACTAGCAGTTTCGAGCAGTACTTC. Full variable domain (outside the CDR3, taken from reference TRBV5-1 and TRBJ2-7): KAGVTQTPRYLIKTRGQQVTLSCSPISGHRSVSWYQQTPGQGLQFLFEYFSETQRNKGNFPGRFSGRQFSNSRSEMNVSTLELGDSALYLCASSPSGTSSFEQYFGPGTRLTVT.